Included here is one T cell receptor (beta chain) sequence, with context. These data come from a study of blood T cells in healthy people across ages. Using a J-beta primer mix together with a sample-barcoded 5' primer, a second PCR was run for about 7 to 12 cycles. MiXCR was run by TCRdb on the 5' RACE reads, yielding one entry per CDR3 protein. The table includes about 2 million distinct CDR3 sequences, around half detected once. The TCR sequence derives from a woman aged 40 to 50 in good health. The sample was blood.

The CDR3 sequence: CASSPKSGQVEKLFF. CDR3 nucleotide sequence: TGTGCCAGCAGCCCTAAGTCGGGACAGGTTGAAAAACTGTTTTTT. V and J are TRBV12-3 or TRBV12-4 and TRBJ1-4; 8 bases fit TRBD1. This CDR3 spans 15 amino acids. J lost 7 bases, V lost 6 bases, and 10 bases had no gene match.